These 2 T cell receptor beta chains originate from one sample sequenced in a study of T cells in women clearing cervical HPV infection. Libraries were prepared by immunoSEQ multiplex PCR; TCRdb keeps only in-frame clonotypes and omits some of them. Its clone listing holds around 39,000 clones. The material sequenced was blood buffy coat. Receptors were obtained from a woman aged 18-69 years with a cervical HPV16 infection that either progressed to CIN3+ or cleared (not recorded which).

On this clone: With the read ending 3 residues before the CDR3 end, the germline J gene is used to fill in that end. The chain employs TRBV7-3 and TRBJ2-5, with 7 nucleotides matching TRBD1. Germline assignment: CDR1 SGHTA and CDR2 FQGTGA. The CDR3 is 13 amino acids. The J segment lost 5 bases and the V segment lost 9 bases, leaving 9 bases of the junction unmatched. The CDR3 protein is CASIEGALETQYF. Incomplete CDR3 DNA: TGTGCCAGTATCGAGGGGGCATTGGAGACC.

On this clone itself: The read terminates 3 residues ahead of where the CDR3 ends, so the germline J gene completes it. The chain links TRBV5-6 to TRBJ2-1; 7 nucleotides align to TRBD2. CDR1 and CDR2 (germline): SGHDT, YYEEEE. The CDR3 runs 15 residues. With V trimmed by 4 bases and J by 7 bases, 11 bases remained unmatched. The CDR3 loop is CASSTTTASGNEQFF. CDR3 DNA, as far as it was read: TGTGCCAGCAGCACGACAACGGCTAGCGGTAATGAG. The entire variable domain, with the rest obtained from reference TRBV5-6 and TRBJ2-1, is as follows: DAGVTQSPTHLIKTRGQQVTLRCSPKSGHDTVSWYQQALGQGPQFIFQYYEEEERQRGNFPDRFSGHQFPNYSSELNVNALLLGDSALYLCASSTTTASGNEQFFGPGTRLTVL.